Following are 2 T cell receptor beta chains from one sample sequenced in a study of cytomegalovirus exposure and HLA in healthy donors. The PCR made use of 60 Vbeta and 13 Jbeta primers. The assay was immunoSEQ multiplex PCR, and TCRdb's table has in-frame clones only and misses some. This table has approximately 160,000 clones, around 72% appearing once. Sequencing used PBMCs. All receptors come from a woman between 40 and 50 years old in good health and CMV-seropositive.

This chain links TRBV6-5 with TRBJ2-2; D remains ambiguous. Trimming removed 8 bases from V and 1 base from J, with 11 bases in between. There are 14 residues in the CDR3. Germline lookup yields CDR1 MNHEY and CDR2 SVGAGI. The CDR3 loop reads CASHAGLNTGELFF. The CDR3 nucleotides are TGTGCCAGCCATGCAGGCCTGAACACCGGGGAGCTGTTTTTT.

The gene calls are TRBV7-9 and TRBJ2-7; 7 bases are a match to TRBD1. The CDR3 is made up of 12 amino acids. After removal of 4 bases from V and 7 bases from J, the junction contained 4 bases not matched to a gene. Germline-derived CDR1 and CDR2 are SEHNR and FQNEAQ (reference sequence). CDR3 sequence (DNA): TGTGCCAGCAGCTCCCAGGGGGATGAGCAGTACTTC. It encodes CASSSQGDEQYF.